Sequencing of this TCR beta chain was carried out in a study of beta chain features in type 1 diabetes. For this clone: Antigen specificity is unknown.

Sequencing targeted expressed TCRB transcripts, as all isolated RNA had been reverse transcribed. Repertoires were generated with immunoSEQ multiplex PCR, while TCRdb's copy carries only in-frame clones and drops some. Found here are 250,000 or so clones, roughly 14% of them singletons; the top ten hold around 0.019%. Findings and limits, study-wide: Healthy donors had naive, central memory and Treg TCRB repertoires that appeared less similar than those seen among patients. There was a moderate but significant shortening of TCRB CDR3s in all four CD4+ subsets of Type 1 diabetes patients.

After removal of 2 bases from V and 4 bases from J, the junction contained 10 bases not matched to a gene. Per germline, CDR1 MNHEY and CDR2 SVGAGI. This CDR3 is 16 amino acids long. This rearrangement joins TRBV6-5 to TRBJ2-7, with 8 bases matching TRBD2. The sequence was collected from a young man with type 1 diabetes. The sequenced sample consisted of naive CD4+ T cells from blood. DNA of the CDR3: TGTGCCAGCAGTTACGCCCGGGGGGGGACTGGGTACGAGCAGTACTTC. Translating it yields CASSYARGGTGYEQYF.